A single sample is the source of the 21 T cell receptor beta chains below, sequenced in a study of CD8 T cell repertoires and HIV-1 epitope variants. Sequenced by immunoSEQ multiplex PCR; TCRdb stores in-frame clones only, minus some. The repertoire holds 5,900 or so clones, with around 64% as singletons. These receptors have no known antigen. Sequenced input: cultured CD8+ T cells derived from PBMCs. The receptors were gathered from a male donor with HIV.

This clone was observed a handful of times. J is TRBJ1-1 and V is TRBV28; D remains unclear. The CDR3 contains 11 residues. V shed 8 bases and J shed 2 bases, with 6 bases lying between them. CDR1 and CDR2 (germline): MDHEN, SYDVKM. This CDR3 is CASELNTEAFF. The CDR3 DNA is TGTGCCAGCGAACTAAACACTGAAGCTTTCTTT. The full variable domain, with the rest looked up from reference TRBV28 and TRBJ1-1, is DVKVTQSSRYLVKRTGEKVFLECVQDMDHENMFWYRQDPGLGLRLIYFSYDVKMKEKGDIPEGYSVSREKKERFSLILESASTNQTSMYLCASELNTEAFFGQGTRLTVV.

The CDR3, as DNA: TGTGCCAGCAAGGGTCCCATGAACACTGAAGCTTTCTTT. Translated: CASKGPMNTEAFF. This rearrangement joins TRBV2 to TRBJ1-1; D gene uncertain. The CDR3 length is 13 residues. Germline values: CDR1 SNHLY, CDR2 FYNNEI. Deletions cut 7 bases from V and 0 bases from J, with 9 bases between.

CDR3 region: CASSFLWNTEAFF. In DNA form, the CDR3 reads TGTGCCAGCAGTTTTTTGTGGAACACTGAAGCTTTCTTT. The gene calls are TRBV28 and TRBJ1-1; D gene unclear. This CDR3 has 13 residues. The germline CDR1 and CDR2 sequences are MDHEN and SYDVKM. V lost 3 bases and J 1 base, leaving 6 bases between the germline ends.

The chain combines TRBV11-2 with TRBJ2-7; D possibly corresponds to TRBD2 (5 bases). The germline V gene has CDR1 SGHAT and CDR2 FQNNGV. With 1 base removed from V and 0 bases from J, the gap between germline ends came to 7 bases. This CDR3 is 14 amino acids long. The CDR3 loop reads CASSLGTSSYEQYF. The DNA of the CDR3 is TGTGCCAGCAGCTTAGGCACTAGCTCCTACGAGCAGTACTTC.

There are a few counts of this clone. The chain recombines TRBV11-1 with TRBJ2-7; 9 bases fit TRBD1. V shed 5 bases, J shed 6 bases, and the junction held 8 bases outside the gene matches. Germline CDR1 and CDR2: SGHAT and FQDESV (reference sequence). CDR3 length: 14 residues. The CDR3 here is CASSPRDRDVEQYF. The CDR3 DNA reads TGTGCCAGCAGCCCGAGGGACAGGGATGTCGAGCAGTACTTC.

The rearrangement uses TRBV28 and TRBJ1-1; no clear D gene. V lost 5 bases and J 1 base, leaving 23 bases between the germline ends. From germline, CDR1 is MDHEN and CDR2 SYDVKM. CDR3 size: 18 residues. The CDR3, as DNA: TGTGCCAGCAGTCCGCGTGAGGGCGGGCCAGCAGGGAACACTGAAGCTTTCTTT. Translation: CASSPREGGPAGNTEAFF.

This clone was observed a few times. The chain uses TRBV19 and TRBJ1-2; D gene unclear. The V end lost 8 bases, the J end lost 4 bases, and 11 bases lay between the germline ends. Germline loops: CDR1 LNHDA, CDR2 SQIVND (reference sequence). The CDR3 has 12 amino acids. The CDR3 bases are TGTGCCAGTCAGGCCGGGATCTATGGCTACACCTTC. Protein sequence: CASQAGIYGYTF. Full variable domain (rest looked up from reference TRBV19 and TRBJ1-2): DGGITQSPKYLFRKEGQNVTLSCEQNLNHDAMYWYRQDPGQGLRLIYYSQIVNDFQKGDIAEGYSVSREKKESFPLTVTSAQKNPTAFYLCASQAGIYGYTFGSGTRLTVV.

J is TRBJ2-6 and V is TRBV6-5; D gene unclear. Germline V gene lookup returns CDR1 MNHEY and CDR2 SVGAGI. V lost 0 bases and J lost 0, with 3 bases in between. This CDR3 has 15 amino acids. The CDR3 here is CASSYSFSGANVLTF. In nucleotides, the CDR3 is TGTGCCAGCAGTTACTCCTTCTCTGGGGCCAACGTCCTGACTTTC.

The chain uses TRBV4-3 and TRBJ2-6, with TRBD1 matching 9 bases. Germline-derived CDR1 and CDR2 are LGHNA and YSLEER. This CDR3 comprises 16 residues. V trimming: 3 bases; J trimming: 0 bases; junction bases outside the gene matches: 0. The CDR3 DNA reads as TGCGCCAGCAGCCAGACAGGGGGCTCTGGGGCCAACGTCCTGACTTTC. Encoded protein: CASSQTGGSGANVLTF.

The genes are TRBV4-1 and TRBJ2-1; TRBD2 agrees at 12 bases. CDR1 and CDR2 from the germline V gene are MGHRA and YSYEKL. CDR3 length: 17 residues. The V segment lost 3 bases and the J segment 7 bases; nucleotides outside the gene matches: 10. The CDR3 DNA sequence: TGCGCCAGCAGCCAGGCCCCTAGCGGGGGGGCACAGAATGAGCAGTTCTTC. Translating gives CASSQAPSGGAQNEQFF.

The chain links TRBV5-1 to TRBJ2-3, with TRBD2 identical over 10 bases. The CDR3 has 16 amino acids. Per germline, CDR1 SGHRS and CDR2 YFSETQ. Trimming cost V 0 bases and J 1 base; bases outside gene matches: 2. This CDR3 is CASSLGGTSGTDTQYF. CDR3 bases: TGCGCCAGCAGCTTGGGGGGGACTAGCGGCACAGATACGCAGTATTTT.

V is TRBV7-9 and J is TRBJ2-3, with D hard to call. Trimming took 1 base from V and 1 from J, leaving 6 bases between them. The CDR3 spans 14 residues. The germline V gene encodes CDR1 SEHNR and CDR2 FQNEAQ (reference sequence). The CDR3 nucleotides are TGTGCCAGCAGCTTAGTTGGGGGCACAGATACGCAGTATTTT. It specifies CASSLVGGTDTQYF.

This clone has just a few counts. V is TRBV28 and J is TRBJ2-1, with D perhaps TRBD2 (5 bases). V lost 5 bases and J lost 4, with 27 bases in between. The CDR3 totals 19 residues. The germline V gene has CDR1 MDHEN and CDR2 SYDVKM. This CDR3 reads CASSGQLDKAEELYNEQFF. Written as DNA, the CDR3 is TGTGCCAGCAGTGGGCAATTGGATAAAGCGGAGGAGCTGTACAATGAGCAGTTCTTC.

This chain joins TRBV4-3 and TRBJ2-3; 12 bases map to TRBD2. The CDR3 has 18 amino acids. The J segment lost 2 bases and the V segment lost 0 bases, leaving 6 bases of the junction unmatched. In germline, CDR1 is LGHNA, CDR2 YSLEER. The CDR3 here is CASSQDLPSGGVTDTQYF. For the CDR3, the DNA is TGCGCCAGCAGCCAAGATCTCCCTAGCGGGGGGGTCACAGATACGCAGTATTTT.

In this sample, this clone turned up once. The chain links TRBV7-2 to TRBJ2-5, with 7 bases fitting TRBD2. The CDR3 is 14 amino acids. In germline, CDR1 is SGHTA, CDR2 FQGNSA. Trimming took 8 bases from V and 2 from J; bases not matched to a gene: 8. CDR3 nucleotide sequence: TGTGCCAGCGACGACGGGGGGTTACAAGAGACCCAGTACTTC. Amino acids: CASDDGGLQETQYF.

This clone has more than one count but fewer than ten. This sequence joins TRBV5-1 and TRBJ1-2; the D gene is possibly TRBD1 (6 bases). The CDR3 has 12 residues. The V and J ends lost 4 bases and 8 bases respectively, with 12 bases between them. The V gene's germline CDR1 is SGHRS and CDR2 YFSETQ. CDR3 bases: TGCGCCAGCAGCCTCGGGGGCGGGGGCTACACCTTC. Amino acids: CASSLGGGGYTF.

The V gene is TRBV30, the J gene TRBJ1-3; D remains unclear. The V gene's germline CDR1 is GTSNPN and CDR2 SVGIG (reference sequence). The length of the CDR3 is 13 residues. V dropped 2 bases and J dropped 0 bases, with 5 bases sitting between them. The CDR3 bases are TGTGCCTGGAGTCTGTTCTCTGGAAACACCATATATTTT. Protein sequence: CAWSLFSGNTIYF.

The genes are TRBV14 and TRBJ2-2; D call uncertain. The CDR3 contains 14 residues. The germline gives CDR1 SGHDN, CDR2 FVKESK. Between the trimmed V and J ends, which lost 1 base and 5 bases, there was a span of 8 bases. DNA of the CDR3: TGTGCCAGCAGCCAAGGCGTATCTACCGGGGAGCTGTTTTTT. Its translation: CASSQGVSTGELFF.

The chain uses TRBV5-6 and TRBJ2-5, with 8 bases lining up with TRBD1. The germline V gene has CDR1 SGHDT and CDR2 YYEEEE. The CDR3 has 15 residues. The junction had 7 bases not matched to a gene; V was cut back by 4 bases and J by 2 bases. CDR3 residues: CASSPGQGPQETQYF. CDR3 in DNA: TGTGCCAGCAGCCCCGGACAGGGCCCACAAGAGACCCAGTACTTC.

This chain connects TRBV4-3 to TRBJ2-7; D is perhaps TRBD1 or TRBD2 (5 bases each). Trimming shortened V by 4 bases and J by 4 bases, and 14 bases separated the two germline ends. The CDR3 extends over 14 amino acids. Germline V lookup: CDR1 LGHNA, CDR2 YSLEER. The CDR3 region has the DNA TGCGCCAGCAGCCGAGAAACGGGACGGTACGAGCAGTACTTC. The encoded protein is CASSRETGRYEQYF.

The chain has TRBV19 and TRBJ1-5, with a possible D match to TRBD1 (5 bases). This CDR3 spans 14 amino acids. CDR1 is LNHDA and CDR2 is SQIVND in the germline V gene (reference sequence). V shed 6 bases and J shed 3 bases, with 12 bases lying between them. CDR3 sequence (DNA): TGTGCCAGTAGGGGCGTAGGGGCCAATCAGCCCCAGCATTTT. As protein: CASRGVGANQPQHF.